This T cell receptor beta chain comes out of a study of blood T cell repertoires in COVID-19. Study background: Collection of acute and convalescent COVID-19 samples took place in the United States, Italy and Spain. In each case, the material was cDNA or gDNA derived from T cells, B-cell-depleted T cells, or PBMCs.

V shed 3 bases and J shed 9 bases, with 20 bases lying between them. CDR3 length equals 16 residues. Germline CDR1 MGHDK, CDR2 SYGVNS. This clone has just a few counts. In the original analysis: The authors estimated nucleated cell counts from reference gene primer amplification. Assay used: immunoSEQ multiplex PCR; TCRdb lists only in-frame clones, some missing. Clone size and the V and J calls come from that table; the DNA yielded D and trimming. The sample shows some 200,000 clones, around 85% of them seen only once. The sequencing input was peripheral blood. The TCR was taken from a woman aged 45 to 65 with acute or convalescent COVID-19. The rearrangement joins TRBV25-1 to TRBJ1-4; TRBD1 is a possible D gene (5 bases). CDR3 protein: CASSDEVSGYRQKLFF. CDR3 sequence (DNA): TGTGCCAGCAGTGACGAGGTTTCTGGCTACAGGCAAAAACTGTTTTTT.